Sequencing of this T cell receptor beta chain was carried out in a study of blood T cell repertoires in COVID-19. Study information: From T cells, B-cell-depleted T cells, or PBMCs came the material, which was cDNA or gDNA.

V lost 2 bases and J lost 6; bases outside the gene matches: 8. The CDR3 is 16 residues long. In germline, CDR1 is SGDLS, CDR2 YYNGEE. This clone was observed a single time. In the authors' workflow: It was from reference gene primer amplification that nucleated cell counts were estimated. Assay used: immunoSEQ multiplex PCR; TCRdb lists only in-frame clones, some missing. The DNA was the basis for D and trimming; V, J and clone size are from that table. The sample holds 200,000 to 300,000 clones, 75% to 90% seen once. In assigning cohorts, the study relied on participant-reported clinical history. Among Cohort 3 donors, those recovered had two negative PCRs, clearance, or symptom resolution.

This chain links TRBV9 with TRBJ2-3, with TRBD2 identical over 11 bases. The receptor was derived from a woman aged 25 to 39 who had recovered from COVID-19. The source material was PBMCs or T cells enriched from blood (not recorded which). The chain's CDR3 is CASSVQIAGGPDTQYF. Written as DNA, the CDR3 is TGTGCCAGCAGCGTTCAGATAGCGGGAGGGCCGGATACGCAGTATTTT.